A single sample is the source of the 29 T cell receptor beta chains below, sequenced in a study of blood T cell repertoires in COVID-19. Clones were read by immunoSEQ multiplex PCR, and TCRdb kept only the in-frame ones, dropping some. This sample carries 350,000 to 400,000 clones, around 90% of them seen once, and the ten largest clones take around 7%. The sample consisted of peripheral blood. The receptors stem from a man aged 18 to 30 with active or convalescent COVID-19.

This chain joins TRBV28 and TRBJ2-1; a possible D gene is TRBD1 (5 bases). V shed 1 base and J shed 9 bases, with 16 bases lying between them. The CDR3 runs to 15 residues. The germline CDR1 and CDR2 sequences are MDHEN and SYDVKM. CDR3 DNA: TGTGCCAGCAGTTTATACCCCCGTAAGGGGTCTGAGCAGTTCTTC. Translating it yields CASSLYPRKGSEQFF.

The chain links TRBV3-1 (or the pseudogene TRBV3-2) to TRBJ1-1; TRBD1 is a possible D gene (6 bases). Germline values: CDR1 LGHDT, CDR2 YNNKEL (reference sequence). The CDR3 totals 11 residues. Deletions cut 10 bases from V and 5 bases from J, with 11 bases between. The CDR3 sequence: CATRGGTEAFF. The CDR3 DNA is TGTGCCACGAGAGGGGGAACTGAAGCTTTCTTT.

V is TRBV7-9 and J is TRBJ2-1; unclear D gene. The CDR3 extends over 13 amino acids. In germline, CDR1 is SEHNR, CDR2 FQNEAQ (reference sequence). V lost 5 bases and J 4 bases, leaving 9 bases between the germline ends. CDR3 sequence: CASSHPTYNEQFF. The CDR3 coding sequence is TGTGCCAGCAGCCACCCTACGTACAATGAGCAGTTCTTC.

The genes are TRBV6-2 or TRBV6-3 and TRBJ1-2; a weak D match, TRBD1 (6 bases). The V gene's germline CDR1 is MNHEY and CDR2 SVGEGT. The CDR3 extends over 14 amino acids. The ends were cut back, 2 bases at V and 6 bases at J, with 13 bases in the middle. The CDR3 DNA is TGTGCCAGCAGTTACAGGGGGTTCCATCATGGCTACACCTTC. It translates to CASSYRGFHHGYTF.

The chain has TRBV7-6 and TRBJ2-7; a possible D gene is TRBD1 (6 bases). V was trimmed by 1 base and J by 2 bases, leaving 9 bases between them. This CDR3 has 14 residues. The germline V gene has CDR1 SGHVS and CDR2 FNYEAQ. CDR3 coding DNA: TGTGCCAGCAGCTTAGAACAGGGCCCCTACGAGCAGTACTTC. This sequence encodes CASSLEQGPYEQYF.

This clone appeared once. The chain combines TRBV7-9 with TRBJ1-5, with 7 nucleotides matching TRBD1. V was clipped by 6 bases and J by 6 bases; unmatched bases: 8. This CDR3 comprises 14 residues. Germline-derived CDR1 and CDR2 are SEHNR and FQNEAQ (reference sequence). The CDR3 protein is CASRIGQVGQPQHF. The CDR3 DNA reads as TGTGCCAGCAGAATAGGACAGGTAGGTCAGCCCCAGCATTTT.

The J gene is TRBJ2-7, the V gene TRBV5-1; TRBD1 aligns across 7 bases. The CDR3 loop spans 14 amino acids. The V gene end was trimmed by 3 bases and the J gene end by 7 bases; junction bases not matched to a gene: 10. Germline CDR1 and CDR2: SGHRS and YFSETQ. The CDR3 spells CASSSTGRLGEQYF. DNA of the CDR3: TGCGCCAGCAGCTCGACAGGGCGCCTCGGTGAGCAGTACTTC.

V gene TRBV21-1 combines with J gene TRBJ2-3; TRBD1 is the table's D call, not checked against the DNA. TRBV21-1 is flagged as a pseudogene. The CDR3 covers 24 residues. The CDR3 sequence is CASSKKGSIRDRVGWRLSTDTQYF. CDR3 coding DNA: TGTGCCAGCAGCAAAAAGGGATCTATCCGGGACAGGGTGGGCTGGAGACTTAGCACAGATACGCAGTATTTT.

The rearrangement links TRBV27 to TRBJ2-1, with TRBD2 matching over 12 bases. The V and J ends lost 2 bases and 4 bases, in that order; junction bases with no gene match: 3. This CDR3 is 16 amino acids long. CDR1 is MNHEY and CDR2 is SMNVEV in the germline V gene (reference sequence). The CDR3 protein is CASSLILAGGYNEQFF. Here the CDR3 DNA reads TGTGCCAGCAGTTTAATACTAGCGGGGGGTTACAATGAGCAGTTCTTC.

Concerning this clone: The identical CDR3 is also encoded by other nucleotide sequences in the sample. The V gene is TRBV6-5, the J gene TRBJ1-2, with D perhaps matching TRBD1 (5 bases). Germline loops: CDR1 MNHEY, CDR2 SVGAGI. Trimming removed 6 bases from V and 7 bases from J, with 15 bases in between. The CDR3 spans 13 residues. The CDR3 spells CASSYGTSGGYTF. CDR3 nucleotide sequence: TGTGCCAGCAGCTATGGGACTTCGGGTGGCTACACCTTC.

The V and J genes are TRBV27 and TRBJ2-1; 9 nucleotides match TRBD2. Germline V gene lookup returns CDR1 MNHEY and CDR2 SMNVEV (reference sequence). CDR3 length: 15 residues. The V and J ends lost 3 bases and 6 bases, in that order; junction bases with no gene match: 6. CDR3: CASSLSPTSGNEQFF. CDR3 DNA: TGTGCCAGCAGTTTGTCCCCGACTAGCGGCAATGAGCAGTTCTTC.

The sample holds a few counts of this clone. The chain links TRBV2 to TRBJ1-5; D is unclear. Per the germline V gene, CDR1 is SNHLY and CDR2 is FYNNEI. The CDR3 is 14 residues long. With 3 bases removed from V and 0 bases from J, the gap between germline ends came to 6 bases. The CDR3 bases are TGTGCCAGCAGTGACAACTATAGCAATCAGCCCCAGCATTTT. Encoded protein: CASSDNYSNQPQHF.

The chain links TRBV9 to TRBJ1-5, with TRBD1 as a possible D gene (5 bases). The CDR3 is 14 residues long. Deletions cut 7 bases from V and 3 bases from J, with 14 bases between. Germline V CDR1 and CDR2: SGDLS, YYNGEE. CDR3 amino acids: CASFKGLTNQPQHF. In DNA, the CDR3 is TGTGCCAGCTTTAAGGGACTGACCAATCAGCCCCAGCATTTT.

The rearrangement joins TRBV7-2 to TRBJ2-3; 12 bases map to TRBD2. V was clipped by 0 bases and J by 4 bases; unmatched bases: 11. The CDR3 has 19 residues. The germline V gene encodes CDR1 SGHTA and CDR2 FQGNSA. The DNA for the CDR3 is TGTGCCAGCAGCTTAGCGCCTTACGCTAGCGGGAGGGCCCCAGATACGCAGTATTTT. It codes for CASSLAPYASGRAPDTQYF.

This clone has just a few counts. The V and J genes are TRBV19 and TRBJ1-2; no clear D gene. Germline V CDR1 and CDR2: LNHDA, SQIVND (reference sequence). The CDR3 runs 11 residues. Trimming removed 8 bases from V and 5 bases from J, with 9 bases in between. Here the CDR3 DNA reads TGTGCCAGTCGTCGGAGTTATGGCTACACCTTC. This gives the protein CASRRSYGYTF.

The rearrangement links TRBV19 to TRBJ1-5; no clear D gene. Germline V lookup: CDR1 LNHDA, CDR2 SQIVND (reference sequence). The V end was cut by 1 base, the J end by 4 bases, with 17 bases between. The CDR3 sequence is 17 residues long. The CDR3: CASSIAAGRGINQPQHF. In nucleotides, the CDR3 is TGTGCCAGTAGTATAGCGGCAGGTCGAGGGATAAATCAGCCCCAGCATTTT.

V usage is TRBV7-2 and J usage is TRBJ2-1; tentatively, D is TRBD1 (6 bases). Deletions cut 0 bases from V and 7 bases from J, with 10 bases between. Germline-derived CDR1 and CDR2 are SGHTA and FQGNSA. The CDR3 consists of 14 residues. CDR3 residues: CASSLAQGLNEQFF. The CDR3 nucleotides read TGTGCCAGCAGCTTAGCACAGGGATTGAATGAGCAGTTCTTC.

As DNA, the CDR3 is TGTGCCAGCTCACCTGGGAGCTACGAGCAGTACTTC. Protein sequence: CASSPGSYEQYF. J is TRBJ2-7 and V is TRBV18; weak D call: TRBD2 (5 bases). The V gene's germline CDR1 is KGHSH and CDR2 LQKENI. The CDR3 is 12 residues long. Trimming stripped 3 bases from V and 3 bases from J, with 6 bases between.

The rearrangement joins TRBV6-5 to TRBJ1-2; D uncertain. The germline gives CDR1 MNHEY, CDR2 SVGAGI. This CDR3 contains 14 residues. V shed 8 bases and J shed 4 bases, with 17 bases lying between them. The CDR3 DNA reads as TGTGCCAGCTCCAGAAGAGTTGACATCTATGGCTACACCTTC. This translates into CASSRRVDIYGYTF.

This sequence joins TRBV7-2 and TRBJ2-5; D is unclear. Germline V lookup: CDR1 SGHTA, CDR2 FQGNSA. The CDR3 consists of 15 residues. V was shortened by 5 bases and J by 6 bases, with 19 bases between the two germline ends. The CDR3 reads CASSTSELVRKTQYF. The CDR3 nucleotides read TGTGCCAGCAGCACCAGCGAGTTGGTCCGGAAGACCCAGTACTTC.

The V gene is TRBV2, the J gene TRBJ1-3, with D possibly being TRBD1 (6 bases). This CDR3 has 16 residues. Germline V gene lookup returns CDR1 SNHLY and CDR2 FYNNEI. V was trimmed by 2 bases and J by 0 bases, leaving 11 bases between them. The CDR3 DNA reads TGTGCCAGCAGTGAATGGGGACAAAGCTCTGGAAACACCATATATTTT. It encodes CASSEWGQSSGNTIYF.

The CDR3 spells CATSPEHKPQHF. CDR3 bases: TGTGCCACCAGCCCTGAGCATAAGCCCCAGCATTTT. The rearrangement joins TRBV15 to TRBJ1-5; D ambiguous. Germline V CDR1 and CDR2: LNHNV, YYDKDF (reference sequence). The CDR3 consists of 12 residues. V lost 5 bases, J lost 8 bases, and 10 bases lay in between. Combining the CDR3 with reference TRBV15 and TRBJ1-5 gives the whole variable domain DAMVIQNPRYQVTQFGKPVTLSCSQTLNHNVMYWYQQKSSQAPKLLFHYYDKDFNNEADTPDNFQSRRPNTSFCFLDIRSPGLGDTAMYLCATSPEHKPQHFGDGTRLSIL.

The rearrangement joins TRBV11-2 to TRBJ2-3; 8 nucleotides agree with TRBD2. Germline V gene data show CDR1 as SGHAT and CDR2 as FQNNGV. This CDR3 region has 19 residues. The trim removed 5 bases at V and 3 bases at J, leaving 19 bases unmatched. CDR3 bases: TGTGCCAGCAGCCCCAGGACTTGGGGGCGGGGGGAATTGACAGATACGCAGTATTTT. Its translation is CASSPRTWGRGELTDTQYF.

The rearrangement joins TRBV4-2 to TRBJ2-2, with no clear D. The V gene's germline CDR1 is LGHNA and CDR2 YNFKEQ. The CDR3 is 18 amino acids. V was shortened by 4 bases and J by 0 bases, with 18 bases between the two germline ends. In DNA, the CDR3 is TGTGCCAGCAGCCGTGAAGCAGTGCAGGTTACGAACACCGGGGAGCTGTTTTTT. Translation gives CASSREAVQVTNTGELFF.

This sequence joins TRBV6-1 and TRBJ1-2, with D possibly being TRBD1 (5 bases). This CDR3 region has 14 residues. CDR1 MNHNS and CDR2 SASEGT come from the germline V gene. V lost 1 base and J lost 8, with 14 bases in between. DNA of the CDR3: TGTGCCAGCAGTGAAGTCTGGGGCACCCAGGGCTACACCTTC. Protein sequence: CASSEVWGTQGYTF.

The rearrangement uses TRBV2 and TRBJ2-7; 10 nucleotides line up with TRBD1. CDR1 is SNHLY and CDR2 is FYNNEI in the germline V gene. The CDR3 is 15 residues long. Unmatched junction bases numbered 9, after V lost 4 bases and J lost 6 bases. CDR3 nucleotides: TGTGCCAGCAGTGTCGGACAGGGGGGACTTGGCGAGCAGTACTTC. Amino acid sequence: CASSVGQGGLGEQYF.

The rearrangement links TRBV5-1 to TRBJ1-4, with D perhaps matching TRBD1 (5 bases). The germline V gene has CDR1 SGHRS and CDR2 YFSETQ. Deletions cut 3 bases from V and 8 bases from J, with 8 bases between. The CDR3 contains 12 residues. The CDR3, as DNA: TGCGCCAGCAGCTCGGACACCGAAAAACTGTTTTTT. Its translation is CASSSDTEKLFF.

The chain has TRBV27 and TRBJ2-5; tentative D call: TRBD2 (5 bases). The CDR3 has 17 amino acids. V was trimmed by 6 bases and J by 4 bases, leaving 24 bases between them. The germline CDR1 and CDR2 sequences are MNHEY and SMNVEV (reference sequence). The CDR3 loop is CASSPFFPRVEAETQYF. The CDR3, as DNA: TGTGCCAGCAGCCCGTTTTTCCCCCGGGTGGAGGCAGAGACCCAGTACTTC.

In its sample, this clone was seen once. The genes are TRBV28 and TRBJ2-5; 7 bases fit TRBD2. The CDR3 extends over 14 amino acids. The germline V gene encodes CDR1 MDHEN and CDR2 SYDVKM. J was trimmed by 5 bases and V by 8 bases; bases with no gene match: 11. The CDR3, as DNA: TGTGCCAGCTTTCGCGGGAGTGTGGGGGAGACCCAGTACTTC. As protein: CASFRGSVGETQYF. The variable domain in full, completed from reference TRBV28 and TRBJ2-5, reads DVKVTQSSRYLVKRTGEKVFLECVQDMDHENMFWYRQDPGLGLRLIYFSYDVKMKEKGDIPEGYSVSREKKERFSLILESASTNQTSMYLCASFRGSVGETQYFGPGTRLLVL.